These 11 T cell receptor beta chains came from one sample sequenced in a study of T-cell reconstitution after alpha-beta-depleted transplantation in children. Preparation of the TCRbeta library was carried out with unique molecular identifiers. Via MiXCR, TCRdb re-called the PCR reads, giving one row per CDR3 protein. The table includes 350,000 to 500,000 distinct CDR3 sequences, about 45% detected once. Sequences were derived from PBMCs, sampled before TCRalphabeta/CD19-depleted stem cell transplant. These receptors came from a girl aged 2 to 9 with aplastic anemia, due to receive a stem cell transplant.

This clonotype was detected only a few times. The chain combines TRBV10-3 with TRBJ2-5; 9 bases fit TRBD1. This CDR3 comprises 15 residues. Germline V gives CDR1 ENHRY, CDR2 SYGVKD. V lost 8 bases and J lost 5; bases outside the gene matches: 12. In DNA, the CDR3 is TGTGCCATCGGGGGAACGGGACAGGGAGGGGAGACCCAGTACTTC. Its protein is CAIGGTGQGGETQYF.

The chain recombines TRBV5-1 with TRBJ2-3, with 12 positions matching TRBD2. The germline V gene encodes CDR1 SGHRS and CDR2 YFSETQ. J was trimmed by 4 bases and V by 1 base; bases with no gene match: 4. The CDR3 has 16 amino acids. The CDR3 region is CASSLTSGRRADTQYF. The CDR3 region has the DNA TGCGCCAGCAGCTTGACTAGCGGGAGGAGGGCAGATACGCAGTATTTT.

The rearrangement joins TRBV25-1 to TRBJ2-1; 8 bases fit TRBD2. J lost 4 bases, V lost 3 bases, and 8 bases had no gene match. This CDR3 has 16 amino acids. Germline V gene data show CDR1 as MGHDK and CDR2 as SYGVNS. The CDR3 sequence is CASSDQRENRYNEQFF. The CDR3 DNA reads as TGTGCCAGCAGTGACCAGCGGGAGAATAGATACAATGAGCAGTTCTTC.

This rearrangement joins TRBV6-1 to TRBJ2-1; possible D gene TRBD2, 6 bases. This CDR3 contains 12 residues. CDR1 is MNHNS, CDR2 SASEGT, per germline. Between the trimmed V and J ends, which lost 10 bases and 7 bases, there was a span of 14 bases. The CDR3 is CATTGGKNEQFF. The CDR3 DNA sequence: TGTGCCACAACAGGCGGGAAGAATGAGCAGTTCTTC.

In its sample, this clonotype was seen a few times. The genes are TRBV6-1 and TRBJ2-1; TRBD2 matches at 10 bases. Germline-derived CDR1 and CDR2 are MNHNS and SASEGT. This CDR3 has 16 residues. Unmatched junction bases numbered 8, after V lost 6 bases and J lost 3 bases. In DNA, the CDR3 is TGTGCCAGCAGCCTAGAGGGACTAGCGATCTACAATGAGCAGTTCTTC. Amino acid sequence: CASSLEGLAIYNEQFF.

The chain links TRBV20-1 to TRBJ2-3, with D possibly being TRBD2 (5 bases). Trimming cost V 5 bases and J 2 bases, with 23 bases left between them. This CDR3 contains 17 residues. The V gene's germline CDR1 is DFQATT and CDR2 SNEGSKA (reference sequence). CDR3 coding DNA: TGCAGTGCTCCGACCCTCTTAAGCGGAGCCACCACAGATACGCAGTATTTT. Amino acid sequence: CSAPTLLSGATTDTQYF.

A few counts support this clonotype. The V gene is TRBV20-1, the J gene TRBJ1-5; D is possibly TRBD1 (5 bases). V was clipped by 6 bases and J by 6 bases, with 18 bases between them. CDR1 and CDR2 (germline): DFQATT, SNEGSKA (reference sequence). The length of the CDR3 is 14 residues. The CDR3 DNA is TGCAGTGCAAGGGTTGCGGGTAGGGGTCAGCCCCAGCATTTT. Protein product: CSARVAGRGQPQHF.

This chain's CDR3 is CAWSPERNEQFF. CDR3 DNA: TGTGCCTGGAGCCCCGAGCGAAATGAGCAGTTCTTC. This rearrangement joins TRBV30 to TRBJ2-1; D ambiguous. CDR3 length: 12 amino acids. Trimming shortened V by 3 bases and J by 7 bases, and 10 bases separated the two germline ends. Germline CDR1 GTSNPN, CDR2 SVGIG (reference sequence).

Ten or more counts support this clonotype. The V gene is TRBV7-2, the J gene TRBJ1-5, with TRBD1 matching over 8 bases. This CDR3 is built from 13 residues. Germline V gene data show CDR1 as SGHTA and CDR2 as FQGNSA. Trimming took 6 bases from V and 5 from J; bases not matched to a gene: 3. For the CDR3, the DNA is TGTGCCAGCAGTGGACAGGGCTATCAGCCCCAGCATTTT. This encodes CASSGQGYQPQHF. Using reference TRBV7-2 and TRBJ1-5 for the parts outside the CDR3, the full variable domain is GAGVSQSPSNKVTEKGKDVELRCDPISGHTALYWYRQSLGQGLEFLIYFQGNSAPDKSGLPSDRFSAERTGGSVSTLTIQRTQQEDSAVYLCASSGQGYQPQHFGDGTRLSIL.

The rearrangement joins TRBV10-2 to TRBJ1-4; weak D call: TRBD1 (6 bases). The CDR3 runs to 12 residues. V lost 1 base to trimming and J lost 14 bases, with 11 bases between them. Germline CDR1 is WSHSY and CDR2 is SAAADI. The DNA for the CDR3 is TGCGCCAGCAGTGAGTTTCGAGACAGGCTGTTTTTT. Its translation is CASSEFRDRLFF.

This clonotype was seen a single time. The CDR3 nucleotides read TGCAGCGTTCTTAACAGCGAAGAGACCCAGTACTTC. Translated, it gives CSVLNSEETQYF. The chain carries TRBV29-1 and TRBJ2-5; D gene uncertain. Germline CDR1 and CDR2: SQVTM and ANQGSEA. The CDR3 is made up of 12 amino acids. Trimming cost V 5 bases and J 3 bases, with 10 bases left between them.